This T cell receptor (beta chain) was obtained from a study of shared clonotypes between healthy human individuals. Study at large: Every donor yielded three CD4 naive, three CD4 memory, two CD8 naive and one CD8 memory plate.

Caucasian adults residing in Nashville, Tennessee made up all the donors. On this clone: Its antigen is as yet unknown.

Study-level results: Generation of non-shared clonotypes was less probable than generation of clonotypes shared by all four donors. Naive CD4 clonotypes overlapped across a few donors at around 5%.

Only in-frame clones appear in the TCRdb table, and some are missing; sequencing was by immunoSEQ multiplex PCR. The table includes about a million clones, 60% to 85% detected once. Sequencing input: memory CD4+ T cells from PBMCs. Subset specified: CD45RA-negative fraction. The receptor comes from a man aged 18 to 30 in good health. Some clones in this sample may be carry-over from other donors' samples.

CDR3 in amino acids: CATIGSGENTEAFF. CDR3 nucleotides: TGTGCCACCATCGGGTCCGGAGAGAACACTGAAGCTTTCTTT. The chain has TRBV6-6 and TRBJ1-1; D not certain. This CDR3 region has 14 residues. Trimming stripped 10 bases from V and 1 base from J, with 16 bases between. Germline V gene sequence: CDR1 MNHNY, CDR2 SVGAGI (reference sequence).